This T cell receptor (beta chain) was sequenced for a study of neurological immune-mediated disorders. The study's findings and limits: Falling below healthy controls, multiple sclerosis showed the least TCR clonal expansion, while HTLV-1-associated myelopathy showed the most.

This clonotype was counted only a few times. What it recognizes is unknown. By 5'RACE with 10-nucleotide random UMIs, the cDNA was made. Whenever a sequencing run was performed, it yielded over 170 million TCR-beta sequences from 15-18 subjects. TCRdb processed the 5' RACE reads anew with MiXCR; each CDR3 protein has one entry. The sample holds roughly 30,000 distinct CDR3 sequences, 13% seen once. Noted time point: technical triplicate 2. The sorted libraries started from 850,000 to 1,000,000 CD4+ or CD8+ T cells. The ends were cut back, 5 bases at V and 3 bases at J, with 13 bases in the middle. Germline V gene lookup returns CDR1 SGHNT and CDR2 YENEEA. The length of the CDR3 is 15 residues.

This rearrangement joins TRBV11-3 to TRBJ2-2; D may be TRBD2 (5 bases). Source material: CD4+ T cells from blood. This clonotype originated in a female donor with HTLV-1-associated myelopathy (HAM/TSP). The CDR3 DNA follows: TGTGCCAGCAGCAAAGCGGCGGCGCACACCGGGGAGCTGTTTTTT. Amino acids: CASSKAAAHTGELFF. Full variable domain (missing parts from reference TRBV11-3 and TRBJ2-2): EAGVVQSPRYKIIEKKQPVAFWCNPISGHNTLYWYLQNLGQGPELLIRYENEEAVDDSQLPKDRFSAERLKGVDSTLKIQPAELGDSAVYLCASSKAAAHTGELFFGEGSRLTVL.